These 22 T cell receptor beta chains were all obtained from the same sample, sequenced in a study of shared clonotypes between healthy human individuals. TCRdb keeps only in-frame clones here, not all; method: immunoSEQ multiplex PCR. The table shows 2 million to 2.5 million clones, with approximately 96% occurring only once. Sequencing used naive CD4+ T cells sorted from blood. Indicated subset: CD45RA+ positively selected. These TCRs come from a man in his late teens or twenties in good health.

The chain couples TRBV5-1 to TRBJ2-2; D ambiguous. The CDR3 extends over 14 amino acids. The V gene lost 6 bases and the J gene lost 0 bases, with 9 bases spanning the gap. CDR1 and CDR2 from the germline V gene are SGHRS and YFSETQ. The CDR3 bases are TGCGCCAGCACTCTCCTCGCGAACACCGGGGAGCTGTTTTTT. Amino acid sequence: CASTLLANTGELFF.

V is TRBV7-9 and J is TRBJ1-4; D perhaps matches TRBD1 (5 bases). Germline loops: CDR1 SEHNR, CDR2 FQNEAQ (reference sequence). The V and J ends lost 3 bases and 4 bases respectively, with 12 bases between them. The CDR3 length is 15 residues. CDR3 nucleotide sequence: TGTGCCAGCAGCTTTGCAGGGCTCAATAATGAAAAACTGTTTTTT. Translation: CASSFAGLNNEKLFF.

This chain joins TRBV5-1 and TRBJ2-5; TRBD1 aligns across 8 bases. Germline CDR1 and CDR2: SGHRS and YFSETQ. The CDR3 totals 13 residues. The ends lost 4 bases at V and 5 bases at J; junction bases unmatched: 4. This chain's CDR3 is CASSTGGKETQYF. CDR3 DNA: TGCGCCAGCAGCACAGGGGGGAAGGAGACCCAGTACTTC. Using reference TRBV5-1 and TRBJ2-5 for the parts outside the CDR3, the full variable domain is KAGVTQTPRYLIKTRGQQVTLSCSPISGHRSVSWYQQTPGQGLQFLFEYFSETQRNKGNFPGRFSGRQFSNSRSEMNVSTLELGDSALYLCASSTGGKETQYFGPGTRLLVL.

This rearrangement joins TRBV4-3 to TRBJ2-2, with 9 bases fitting TRBD1. Germline V gives CDR1 LGHNA, CDR2 YSLEER. There are 19 residues in the CDR3. Losses at the gene ends were 0 bases for V and 3 bases for J; bases not matched to a gene: 11. CDR3 in DNA: TGCGCCAGCAGCCAAGATAAAGGACCGGGACAGGGAGACACCGGGGAGCTGTTTTTT. Residues: CASSQDKGPGQGDTGELFF.

The chain links TRBV4-1 to TRBJ1-5; D is unresolved. Germline V gene lookup returns CDR1 MGHRA and CDR2 YSYEKL. The CDR3 has 13 amino acids. The ends were cut back, 4 bases at V and 5 bases at J, with 9 bases in the middle. The CDR3 DNA is TGCGCCAGCAGCCTCCTCCCTGATCAGCCCCAGCATTTT. This encodes CASSLLPDQPQHF.

The chain links TRBV7-9 to TRBJ2-2; 8 bases fit TRBD2. Germline V lookup: CDR1 SEHNR, CDR2 FQNEAQ (reference sequence). The CDR3 sequence is 16 residues long. The V segment lost 4 bases and the J segment 7 bases; nucleotides outside the gene matches: 11. The CDR3 DNA follows: TGTGCCAGCAGCTCCTCGGGCGGGGGGCGTCACGGGGAGCTGTTTTTT. Its translation: CASSSSGGGRHGELFF.

This clone was seen a single time. J is TRBJ2-2 and V is TRBV30, with D uncertain. The V end was cut by 0 bases, the J end by 4 bases, with 12 bases between. Germline V CDR1 and CDR2: GTSNPN, SVGIG (reference sequence). The CDR3 spans 15 residues. CDR3 amino acids: CAWSVKELGTGELFF. The CDR3 nucleotides are TGTGCCTGGAGTGTAAAGGAGTTGGGCACCGGGGAGCTGTTTTTT.

V gene TRBV28 combines with J gene TRBJ2-1; the D gene is possibly TRBD1 (6 bases). Germline CDR1 reads MDHEN; CDR2 reads SYDVKM. Trimming stripped 2 bases from V and 4 bases from J, with 18 bases between. This CDR3 is built from 17 residues. CDR3 sequence (DNA): TGTGCCAGCAGTTTAACCGGGGACAAGGTGAGGTACAATGAGCAGTTCTTC. This sequence encodes CASSLTGDKVRYNEQFF.

J is TRBJ1-2 and V is TRBV10-2, with D maybe TRBD1 (5 bases). Germline V CDR1 and CDR2: WSHSY, SAAADI. Trimming removed 2 bases from V and 4 bases from J, with 14 bases in between. This CDR3 is built from 15 residues. CDR3 loop: CASSEMQGRAYGYTF. The CDR3 DNA follows: TGCGCCAGCAGTGAGATGCAGGGTAGGGCCTATGGCTACACCTTC.

For this clone: Other DNA sequences in the same sample also yield this CDR3. The chain links TRBV13 to TRBJ2-1; 9 bases match TRBD1. Germline-derived CDR1 and CDR2 are PRHDT and FYEKMQ (reference sequence). This CDR3 has 14 residues. V was pared by 5 bases and J by 4 bases, with 3 bases of the junction left unmatched. CDR3 loop: CASSGTGPYNEQFF. DNA for the CDR3: TGTGCCAGCAGCGGGACAGGGCCATACAATGAGCAGTTCTTC.

The chain links TRBV18 to TRBJ2-7; TRBD1 or TRBD2 may be the D gene (7 bases each). CDR3 length equals 15 residues. Germline CDR1 and CDR2: KGHSH and LQKENI. Between the trimmed V and J ends, which lost 1 base and 5 bases, there was a span of 15 bases. The CDR3 coding sequence is TGTGCCAGCTCACCACGCGACAGGGAGGGCAACGAGCAGTACTTC. Translating it yields CASSPRDREGNEQYF.

The chain links TRBV2 to TRBJ2-5; perhaps TRBD1 as D (6 bases). With 6 bases removed from V and 5 bases from J, the gap between germline ends came to 13 bases. From germline, CDR1 is SNHLY and CDR2 FYNNEI. The CDR3 sequence is 13 residues long. The CDR3, as DNA: TGTGCCAGCAGAGACAGGTCCCATGAGACCCAGTACTTC. Its translation is CASRDRSHETQYF.

This clone was recorded once. Distinct nucleotide sequences in the sample also encode this CDR3. This rearrangement joins TRBV5-1 to TRBJ2-7; 7 nucleotides match TRBD1. V was pared by 1 base and J by 1 base, with 5 bases of the junction left unmatched. Germline CDR1 reads SGHRS; CDR2 reads YFSETQ. The length of the CDR3 is 15 residues. As DNA, the CDR3 is TGCGCCAGCAGCTTGTCGGGACAGTTTTCCTACGAGCAGTACTTC. Its protein is CASSLSGQFSYEQYF.

In nucleotides, the CDR3 is TGCGCCAGCAGCCAATCCCCCCCGGGACTAGCTGGTAGCACAGATACGCAGTATTTT. As protein: CASSQSPPGLAGSTDTQYF. The chain couples TRBV4-3 to TRBJ2-3, with 9 bases fitting TRBD2. Germline V CDR1 and CDR2: LGHNA, YSLEER. The CDR3 runs 19 residues. The junction had 12 bases not matched to a gene; V was cut back by 2 bases and J by 0 bases.

This chain joins TRBV21-1 and TRBJ2-7; the table gives TRBD1 as D, unverified against the DNA. TRBV21-1 is recorded as a pseudogene. The CDR3 length is 16 residues. The CDR3, as DNA: TGTGCCAGCAGCCCTGGCCCCGGGACAGGGGGCTACGAGCAGTACTTC. The encoded protein is CASSPGPGTGGYEQYF.

V gene TRBV4-3 combines with J gene TRBJ2-5, with 9 bases that match TRBD2. The germline gives CDR1 LGHNA, CDR2 YSLEER. There are 16 residues in the CDR3. With V trimmed by 1 base and J by 2 bases, 5 bases remained unmatched. The CDR3 spells CASSQGLTSGQETQYF. The CDR3 DNA reads TGCGCCAGCAGCCAAGGCCTGACTAGCGGACAAGAGACCCAGTACTTC.

This clone was recorded only once. J is TRBJ2-7 and V is TRBV18; weak D call: TRBD2 (6 bases). This CDR3 comprises 15 residues. Germline V gene lookup returns CDR1 KGHSH and CDR2 LQKENI. The V end lost 4 bases, the J end lost 2 bases, and 15 bases lay between the germline ends. CDR3 sequence (DNA): TGTGCCAGCTCACTCGGGGAGCGGGCCCCCTACGAGCAGTACTTC. This encodes CASSLGERAPYEQYF.

The V and J genes are TRBV28 and TRBJ2-4; TRBD1 matches at 7 bases. With 9 bases clipped from V and 3 bases from J, the junction kept 8 bases outside the gene matches. Germline-derived CDR1 and CDR2 are MDHEN and SYDVKM. The CDR3 length is 14 residues. The CDR3 DNA follows: TGTGCCAGTGTAGGGGGCTTGGTCAAAAACATTCAGTACTTC. Amino acid sequence: CASVGGLVKNIQYF.

The chain has TRBV30 and TRBJ2-5; D perhaps matches TRBD1 (6 bases). The germline gives CDR1 GTSNPN, CDR2 SVGIG (reference sequence). This CDR3 has 12 amino acids. V lost 3 bases, J lost 9 bases, and 14 bases lay in between. The CDR3 here is CAWSQGIGSQYF. The CDR3 nucleotides read TGTGCCTGGAGCCAGGGGATTGGGTCCCAGTACTTC.

This chain uses TRBV15 with TRBJ1-4; 7 nucleotides align to TRBD1. Per the germline V gene, CDR1 is LNHNV and CDR2 is YYDKDF (reference sequence). V gave up 5 bases and J gave up 8 bases; unmatched junction bases: 8. The CDR3 sequence is 14 residues long. The CDR3 bases are TGTGCCACCAGCGCAGGGGGGGAGGGAGAAAAACTGTTTTTT. This encodes CATSAGGEGEKLFF.

This chain links TRBV11-2 with TRBJ2-4, with 10 positions matching TRBD1. The trim removed 1 base at V and 3 bases at J, leaving 6 bases unmatched. Germline CDR1 and CDR2: SGHAT and FQNNGV. The CDR3 totals 17 residues. In DNA form, the CDR3 reads TGTGCCAGCAGCTTAGGTGACAGGGGGCTTGTCAAAAACATTCAGTACTTC. Encoded protein: CASSLGDRGLVKNIQYF.

This chain connects TRBV25-1 to TRBJ1-2; the D gene is possibly TRBD1 (5 bases). Trimming shortened V by 2 bases and J by 8 bases, and 15 bases separated the two germline ends. CDR1 is MGHDK and CDR2 is SYGVNS in the germline V gene. The CDR3 sequence is 14 residues long. The chain's CDR3 is CASSENRDYVGYTF. In DNA form, the CDR3 reads TGTGCCAGCAGTGAAAATAGGGACTACGTAGGCTACACCTTC.